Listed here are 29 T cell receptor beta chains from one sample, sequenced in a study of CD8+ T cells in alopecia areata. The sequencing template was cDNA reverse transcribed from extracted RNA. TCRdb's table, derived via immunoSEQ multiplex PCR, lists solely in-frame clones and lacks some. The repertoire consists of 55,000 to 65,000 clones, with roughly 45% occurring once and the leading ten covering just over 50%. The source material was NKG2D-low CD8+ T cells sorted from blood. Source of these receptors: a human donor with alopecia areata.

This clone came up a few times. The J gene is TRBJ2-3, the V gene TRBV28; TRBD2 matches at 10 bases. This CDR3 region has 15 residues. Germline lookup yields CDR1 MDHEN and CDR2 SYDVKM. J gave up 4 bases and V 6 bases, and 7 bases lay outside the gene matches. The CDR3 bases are TGTGCCAGCAGGGATAGCGGGAGGCGAGCAGATACGCAGTATTTT. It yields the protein CASRDSGRRADTQYF.

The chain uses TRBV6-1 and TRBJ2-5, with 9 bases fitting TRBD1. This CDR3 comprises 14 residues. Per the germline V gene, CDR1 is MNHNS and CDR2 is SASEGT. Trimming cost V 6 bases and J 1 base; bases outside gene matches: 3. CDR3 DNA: TGTGCCAGCAGAGGGGACAGGGCCCAAGAGACCCAGTACTTC. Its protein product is CASRGDRAQETQYF.

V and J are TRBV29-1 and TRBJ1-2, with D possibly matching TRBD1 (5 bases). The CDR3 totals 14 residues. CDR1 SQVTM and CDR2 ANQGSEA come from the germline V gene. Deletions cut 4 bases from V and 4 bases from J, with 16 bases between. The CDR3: CSVVGPGGFYGYTF. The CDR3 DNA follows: TGCAGCGTTGTAGGGCCGGGGGGATTCTATGGCTACACCTTC.

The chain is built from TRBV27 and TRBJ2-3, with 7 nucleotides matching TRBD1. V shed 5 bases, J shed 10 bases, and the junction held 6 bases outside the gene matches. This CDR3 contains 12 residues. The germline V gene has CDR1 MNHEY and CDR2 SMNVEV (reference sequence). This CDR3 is CASSPRDRPQYF. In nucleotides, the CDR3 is TGTGCCAGCAGTCCCCGGGACAGACCGCAGTATTTT.

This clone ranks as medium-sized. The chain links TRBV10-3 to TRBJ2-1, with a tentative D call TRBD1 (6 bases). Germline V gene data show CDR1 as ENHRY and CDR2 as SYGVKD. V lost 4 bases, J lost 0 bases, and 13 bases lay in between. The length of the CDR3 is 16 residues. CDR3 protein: CAISGGHRSSYNEQFF. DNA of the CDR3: TGTGCCATCAGTGGGGGACACCGGAGCTCCTACAATGAGCAGTTCTTC.

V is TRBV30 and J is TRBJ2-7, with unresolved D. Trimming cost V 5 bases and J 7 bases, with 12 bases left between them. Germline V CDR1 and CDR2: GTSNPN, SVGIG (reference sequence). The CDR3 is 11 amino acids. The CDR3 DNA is TGTGCCTGGGGTTTCAGCGAGGAGCAGTACTTC. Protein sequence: CAWGFSEEQYF.

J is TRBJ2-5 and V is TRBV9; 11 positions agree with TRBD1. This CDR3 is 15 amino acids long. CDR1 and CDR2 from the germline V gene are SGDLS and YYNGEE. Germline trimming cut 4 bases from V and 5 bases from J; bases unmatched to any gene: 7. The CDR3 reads CASSQDRGLRETQYF. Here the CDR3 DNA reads TGTGCCAGCAGCCAGGACAGGGGGCTCCGGGAGACCCAGTACTTC.

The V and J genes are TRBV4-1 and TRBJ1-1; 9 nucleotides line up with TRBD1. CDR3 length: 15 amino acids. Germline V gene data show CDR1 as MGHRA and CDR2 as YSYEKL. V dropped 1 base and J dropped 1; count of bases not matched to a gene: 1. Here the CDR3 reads CASSQGDRANTEAFF. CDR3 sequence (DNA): TGCGCCAGCAGCCAAGGGGACAGGGCGAACACTGAAGCTTTCTTT.

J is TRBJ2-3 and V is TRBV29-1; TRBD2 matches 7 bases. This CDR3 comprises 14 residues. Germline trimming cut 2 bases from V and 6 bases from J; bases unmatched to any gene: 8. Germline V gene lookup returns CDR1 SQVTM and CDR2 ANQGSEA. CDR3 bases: TGCAGCGTTGAACGCCCGGGGGGTCTGGATACGCAGTATTTT. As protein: CSVERPGGLDTQYF.

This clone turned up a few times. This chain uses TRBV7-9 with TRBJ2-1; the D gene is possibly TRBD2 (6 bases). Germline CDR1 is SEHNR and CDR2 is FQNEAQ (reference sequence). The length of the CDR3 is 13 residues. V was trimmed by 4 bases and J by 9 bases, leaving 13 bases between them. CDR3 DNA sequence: TGTGCCAGCAGCTGGCTCCTAGCGACTGAGCAGTTCTTC. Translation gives CASSWLLATEQFF.

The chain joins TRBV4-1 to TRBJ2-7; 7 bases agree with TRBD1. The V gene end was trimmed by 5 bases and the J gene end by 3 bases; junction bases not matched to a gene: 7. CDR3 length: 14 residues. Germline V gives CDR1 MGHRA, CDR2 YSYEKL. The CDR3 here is CASSNLQGSYEQYF. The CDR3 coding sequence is TGCGCCAGCAGCAACCTACAGGGGAGCTACGAGCAGTACTTC.

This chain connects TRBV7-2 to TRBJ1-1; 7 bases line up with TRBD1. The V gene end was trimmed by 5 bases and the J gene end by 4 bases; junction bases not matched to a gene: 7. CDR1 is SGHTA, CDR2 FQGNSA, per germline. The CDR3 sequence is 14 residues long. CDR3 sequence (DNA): TGTGCCAGCAGCCCTTCAGGGGGAAGCACTGAAGCTTTCTTT. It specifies CASSPSGGSTEAFF. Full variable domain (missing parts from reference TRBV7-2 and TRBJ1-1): GAGVSQSPSNKVTEKGKDVELRCDPISGHTALYWYRQSLGQGLEFLIYFQGNSAPDKSGLPSDRFSAERTGGSVSTLTIQRTQQEDSAVYLCASSPSGGSTEAFFGQGTRLTVV.

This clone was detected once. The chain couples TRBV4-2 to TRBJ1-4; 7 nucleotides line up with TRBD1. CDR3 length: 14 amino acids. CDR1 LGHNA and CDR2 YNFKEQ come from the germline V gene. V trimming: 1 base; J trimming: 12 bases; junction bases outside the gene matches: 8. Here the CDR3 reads CASSQAGQRSELFF. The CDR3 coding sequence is TGTGCCAGCAGCCAAGCGGGACAGCGTTCGGAACTGTTTTTT.

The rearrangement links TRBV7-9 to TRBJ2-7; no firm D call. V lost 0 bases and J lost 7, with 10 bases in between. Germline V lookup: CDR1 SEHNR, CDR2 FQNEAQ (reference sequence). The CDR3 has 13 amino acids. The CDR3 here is CASSLAPDLEQYF. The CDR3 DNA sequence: TGTGCCAGCAGCTTAGCGCCCGACCTGGAGCAGTACTTC.

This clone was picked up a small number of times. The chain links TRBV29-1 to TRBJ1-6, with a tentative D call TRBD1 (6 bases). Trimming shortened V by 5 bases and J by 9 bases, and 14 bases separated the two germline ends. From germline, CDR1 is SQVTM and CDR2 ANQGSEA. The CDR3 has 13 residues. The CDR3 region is CSVLPGEGSPLHF. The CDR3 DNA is TGCAGCGTTTTGCCAGGGGAGGGTTCACCCCTCCACTTT.

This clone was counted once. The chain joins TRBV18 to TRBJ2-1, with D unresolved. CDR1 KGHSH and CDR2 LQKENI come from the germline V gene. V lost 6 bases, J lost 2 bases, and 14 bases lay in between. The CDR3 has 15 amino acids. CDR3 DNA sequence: TGTGCCAGCTCTTACAAGACGTTGACCTACAATGAGCAGTTCTTC. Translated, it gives CASSYKTLTYNEQFF.

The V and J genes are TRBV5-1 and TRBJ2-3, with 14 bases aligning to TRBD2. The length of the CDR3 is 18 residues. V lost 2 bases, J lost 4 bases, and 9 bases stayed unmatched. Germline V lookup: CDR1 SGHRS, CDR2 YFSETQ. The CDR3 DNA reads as TGCGCCAGCAGCTTAGAGGGGACTAGCGGGAGTTTCGCAGATACGCAGTATTTT. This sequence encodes CASSLEGTSGSFADTQYF.

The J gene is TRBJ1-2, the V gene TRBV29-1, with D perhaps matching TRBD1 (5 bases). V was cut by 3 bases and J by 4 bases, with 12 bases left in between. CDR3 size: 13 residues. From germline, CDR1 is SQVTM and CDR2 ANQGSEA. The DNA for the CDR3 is TGCAGCGTTGAGGTGGGGGACGCCTATGGCTACACCTTC. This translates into CSVEVGDAYGYTF. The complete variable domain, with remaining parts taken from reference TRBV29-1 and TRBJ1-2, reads SAVISQKPSRDICQRGTSLTIQCQVDSQVTMMFWYRQQPGQSLTLIATANQGSEATYESGFVIDKFPISRPNLTFSTLTVSNMSPEDSSIYLCSVEVGDAYGYTFGSGTRLTVV.

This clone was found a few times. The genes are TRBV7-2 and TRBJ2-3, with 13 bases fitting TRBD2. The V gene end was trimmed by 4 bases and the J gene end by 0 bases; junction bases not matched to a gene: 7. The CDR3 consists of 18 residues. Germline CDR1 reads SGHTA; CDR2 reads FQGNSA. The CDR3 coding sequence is TGTGCCAGCAGCTCCACTAGCGGGGGGGACTCTAGCACAGATACGCAGTATTTT. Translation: CASSSTSGGDSSTDTQYF. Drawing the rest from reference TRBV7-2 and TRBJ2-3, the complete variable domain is GAGVSQSPSNKVTEKGKDVELRCDPISGHTALYWYRQSLGQGLEFLIYFQGNSAPDKSGLPSDRFSAERTGGSVSTLTIQRTQQEDSAVYLCASSSTSGGDSSTDTQYFGPGTRLTVL.

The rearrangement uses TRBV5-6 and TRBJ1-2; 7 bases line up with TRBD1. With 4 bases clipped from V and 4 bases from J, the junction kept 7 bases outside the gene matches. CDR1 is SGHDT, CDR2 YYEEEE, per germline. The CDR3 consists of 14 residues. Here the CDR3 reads CASSVDRLSYGYTF. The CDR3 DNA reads TGTGCCAGCAGCGTGGACAGGCTTTCCTATGGCTACACCTTC. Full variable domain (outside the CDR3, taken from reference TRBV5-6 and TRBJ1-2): DAGVTQSPTHLIKTRGQQVTLRCSPKSGHDTVSWYQQALGQGPQFIFQYYEEEERQRGNFPDRFSGHQFPNYSSELNVNALLLGDSALYLCASSVDRLSYGYTFGSGTRLTVV.

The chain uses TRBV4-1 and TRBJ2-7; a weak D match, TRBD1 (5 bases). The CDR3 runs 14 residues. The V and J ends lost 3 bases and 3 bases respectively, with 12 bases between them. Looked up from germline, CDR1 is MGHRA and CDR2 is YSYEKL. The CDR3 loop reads CASSQGRASYEQYF. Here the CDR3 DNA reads TGCGCCAGCAGCCAGGGCAGGGCCAGCTACGAGCAGTACTTC.

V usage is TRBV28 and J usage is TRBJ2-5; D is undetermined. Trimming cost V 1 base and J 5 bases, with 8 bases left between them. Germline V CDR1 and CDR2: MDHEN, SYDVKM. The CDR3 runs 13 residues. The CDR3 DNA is TGTGCCAGCAGTTTATCGTCTTCCGAGACCCAGTACTTC. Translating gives CASSLSSSETQYF.

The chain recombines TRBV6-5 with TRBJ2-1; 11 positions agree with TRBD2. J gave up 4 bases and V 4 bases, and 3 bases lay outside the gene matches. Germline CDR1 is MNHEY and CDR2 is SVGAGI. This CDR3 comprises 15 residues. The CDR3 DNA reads TGTGCCAGCAGTTCCCTAGCGGGAGGTTACAATGAGCAGTTCTTC. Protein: CASSSLAGGYNEQFF.

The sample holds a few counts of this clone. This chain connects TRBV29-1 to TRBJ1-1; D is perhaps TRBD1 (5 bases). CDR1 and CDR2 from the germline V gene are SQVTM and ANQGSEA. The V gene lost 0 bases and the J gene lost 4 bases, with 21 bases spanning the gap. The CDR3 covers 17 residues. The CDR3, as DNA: TGCAGCGTTGAAGATCTTCACGGACCCATGAGGGGCACTGAAGCTTTCTTT. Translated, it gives CSVEDLHGPMRGTEAFF.

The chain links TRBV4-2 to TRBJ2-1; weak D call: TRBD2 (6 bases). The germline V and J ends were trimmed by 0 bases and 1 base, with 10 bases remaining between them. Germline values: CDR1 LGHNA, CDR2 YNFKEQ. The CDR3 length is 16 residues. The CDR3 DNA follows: TGTGCCAGCAGCCAAGATCCGGGGGATTCCTACAATGAGCAGTTCTTC. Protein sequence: CASSQDPGDSYNEQFF.

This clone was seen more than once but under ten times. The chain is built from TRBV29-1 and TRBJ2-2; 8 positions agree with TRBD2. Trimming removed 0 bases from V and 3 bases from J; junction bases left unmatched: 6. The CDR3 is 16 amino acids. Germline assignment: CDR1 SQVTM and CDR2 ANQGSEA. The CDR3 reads CSVEDLLAGDTGELFF. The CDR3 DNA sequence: TGCAGCGTTGAAGATCTCCTAGCGGGTGACACCGGGGAGCTGTTTTTT.

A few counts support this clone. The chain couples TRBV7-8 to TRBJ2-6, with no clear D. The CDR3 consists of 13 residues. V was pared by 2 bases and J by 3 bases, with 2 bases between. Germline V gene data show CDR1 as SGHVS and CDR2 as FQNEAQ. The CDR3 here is CASSLLGANVLTF. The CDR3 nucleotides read TGTGCCAGCAGCTTACTTGGGGCCAACGTCCTGACTTTC.

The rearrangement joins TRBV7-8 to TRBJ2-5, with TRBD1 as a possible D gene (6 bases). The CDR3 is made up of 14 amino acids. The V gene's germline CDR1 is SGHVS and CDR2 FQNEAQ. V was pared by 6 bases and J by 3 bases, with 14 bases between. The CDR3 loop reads CASRPQGLEETQYF. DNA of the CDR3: TGTGCCAGCAGACCACAGGGCTTGGAAGAGACCCAGTACTTC.

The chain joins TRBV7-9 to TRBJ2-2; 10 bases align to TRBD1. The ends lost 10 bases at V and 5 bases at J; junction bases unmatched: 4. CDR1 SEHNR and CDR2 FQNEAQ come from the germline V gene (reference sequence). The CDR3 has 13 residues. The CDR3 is CATRQGATGELFF. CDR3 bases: TGTGCCACCCGACAGGGGGCGACCGGGGAGCTGTTTTTT.